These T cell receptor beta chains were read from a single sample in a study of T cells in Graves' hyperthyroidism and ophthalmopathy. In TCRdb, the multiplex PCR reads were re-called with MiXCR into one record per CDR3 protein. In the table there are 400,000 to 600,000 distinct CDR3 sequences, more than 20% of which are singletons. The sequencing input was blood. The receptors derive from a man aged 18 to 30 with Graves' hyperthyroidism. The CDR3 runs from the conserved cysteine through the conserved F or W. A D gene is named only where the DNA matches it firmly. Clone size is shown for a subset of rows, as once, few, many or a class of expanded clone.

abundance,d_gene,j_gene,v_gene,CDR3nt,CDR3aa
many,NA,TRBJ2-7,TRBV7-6,TGTGCCAGCAGTCACGTCGGCGGAGGGCTCTCCTACGAGCAGTACTTC,CASSHVGGGLSYEQYF
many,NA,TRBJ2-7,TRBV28,TGTGCCAGCGACGAGGGCCCGACTTACGAGCAGTACTTC,CASDEGPTYEQYF
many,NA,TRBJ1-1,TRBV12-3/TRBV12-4,TGTGCCAGCAGAGTACAGGGAACTGAAGCTTTCTTT,CASRVQGTEAFF
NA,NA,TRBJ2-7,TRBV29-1,TGCAGCGTTAGGGAAGACTCCTACGAGCAGTACTTC,CSVREDSYEQYF
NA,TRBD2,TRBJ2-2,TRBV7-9,TGTGCCAGCAGCCTCAGCGGGGTCAACACCGGGGAGCTGTTGTTT,CASSLSGVNTGELLF
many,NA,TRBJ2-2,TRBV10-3,TGTGCCATCAGTGGCAGCGCGAACACCGGGGAGCTGTTTTTT,CAISGSANTGELFF
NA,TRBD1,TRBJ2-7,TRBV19,TGTGCCAGTAAGGGGCGCGGTGGGGACAGCGATGCCTACGAGCAGTACTTC,CASKGRGGDSDAYEQYF
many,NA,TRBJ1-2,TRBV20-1,TGCAGTGCTACCCGGTCCCGGGGGCAGGACTATGGCTACACCTTC,CSATRSRGQDYGYTF
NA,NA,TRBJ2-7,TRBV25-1,TGTGCCAGCAGTGAAGGGGGTCGTCCGTACTTC,CASSEGGRPYF
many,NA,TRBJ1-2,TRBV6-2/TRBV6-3,TGTGCCAGCAGCCTTACATTATCCTCGTCATTGCACGACCATTATGGCTACACCTTC,CASSLTLSSSLHDHYGYTF
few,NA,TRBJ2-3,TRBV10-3,TGTGCCATCAGTGAGTCGAGAGGGCACACAGATACGCAGTATTTT,CAISESRGHTDTQYF
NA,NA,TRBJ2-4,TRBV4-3,TGCGCCAGCAGCCAAGTCCTCCGTCCCCCGGAGTACTTC,CASSQVLRPPEYF
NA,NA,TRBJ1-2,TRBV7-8,TGTGCCAGCAGCTTACGCGAAGAGACAAAGGGCTACACCTTC,CASSLREETKGYTF
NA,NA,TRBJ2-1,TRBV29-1,TGCAGCGTTGACCAGGCATATGAGCAGTTCTTC,CSVDQAYEQFF
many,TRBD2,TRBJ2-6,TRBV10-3,TGTGCCATCAGTGAATCCGGGAGGCCTGGGGCCAACGTCCTGACTTTC,CAISESGRPGANVLTF
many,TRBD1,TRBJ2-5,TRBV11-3,TGTGCCAGCTCCCCCCGGGACAGGAGGGAAGAGACCCAGTACTTC,CASSPRDRREETQYF
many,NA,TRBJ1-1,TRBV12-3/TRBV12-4,TGTGCCAGCAGTTTCGGCGTAGGCGCTGAAGCTTTCTTT,CASSFGVGAEAFF
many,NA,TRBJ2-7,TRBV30,TGTGCCTGGAGCCTCACCCGTTACTACGAGCAGTACTTC,CAWSLTRYYEQYF
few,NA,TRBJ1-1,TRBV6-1,TGTGCCAGCAGTGAAGCGCAGGGCTGGAACACTGAAGCTTTCTTT,CASSEAQGWNTEAFF
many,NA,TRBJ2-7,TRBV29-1,TGCAGCGTTGAAGACGTGGACGAGCAGTACTTC,CSVEDVDEQYF
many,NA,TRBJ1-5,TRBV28,TGTGCCACTGAACAGGTGAAAGGCGGCAATCAGCCCCAGCATTTT,CATEQVKGGNQPQHF
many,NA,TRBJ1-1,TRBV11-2,TGTGCCAGCAGTTCTTTTACAGGGAACACTGAAGCTTTCTTT,CASSSFTGNTEAFF
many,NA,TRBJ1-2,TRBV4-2,TGTGCCAGCAGCCAGGGGCAGGGGACTTATGGCTACACCTTC,CASSQGQGTYGYTF
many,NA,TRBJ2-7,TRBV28,TGTGCCAGCAGGCGACGACAGAGCTCCTACGAGCAGTACTTC,CASRRRQSSYEQYF
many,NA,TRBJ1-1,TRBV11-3,TGTGCCAGCAGCTTAGATAGGACACTGAACACTGAAGCTTTCTTT,CASSLDRTLNTEAFF
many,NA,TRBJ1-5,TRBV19,TGTGCCAGTAGTATAACGTCCGGGAGCAATCAGCCCCAGCATTTT,CASSITSGSNQPQHF
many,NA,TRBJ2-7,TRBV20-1,TGCAGTGCTAGCCCTACAGGTAGGGTGACCCCCTACGAGCAGTACTTC,CSASPTGRVTPYEQYF
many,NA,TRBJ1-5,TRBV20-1,TGCAGTGCTAGAGATGGAGGGGAAGGAAATCAGCCCCAGCATTTT,CSARDGGEGNQPQHF
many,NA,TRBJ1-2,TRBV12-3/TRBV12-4,TGTGCCAGCAGTGCCCGACAAAACTATGGCTACATCTTC,CASSARQNYGYIF
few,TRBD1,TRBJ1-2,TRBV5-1,TGCGCCAGCAGCGCGGACAGGGGAGGTTATGGCTACACCTTC,CASSADRGGYGYTF
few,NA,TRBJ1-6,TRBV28,TGTGCCAGCAGGACCTGGGGGGGGCAATATAATTCACCCCTCCACTTT,CASRTWGGQYNSPLHF
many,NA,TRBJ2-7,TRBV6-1,TGTGCCACCACCGCAGGTCCCGCCTACGAGCAGTACTTC,CATTAGPAYEQYF